This T cell receptor (beta chain) was recorded in a study of control samples from healthy donors and cancer patients (dated by TCRdb to 2020 to 2022). V is shortened by 3 bases, J by 1 base, and the region joining them spans 12 bases. Taken from the germline V gene (reference sequence), the CDR1 and CDR2 loops are SEHNR and FQNEAQ. The CDR3 has 15 amino acids, counting the end cysteine and phenylalanine. The retained sequence is limited to the CDR3, 45 bases, with the frame set at the first base. The receptor library was made with the immunoSEQ multiplex PCR assay. The immuneACCESS repertoire file appears here via TCRdb, limited to in-frame rearrangements. These files lack a portion of the clones; in checked studies, under half of the deficit traces to unresolved V genes, and the cause of the others is not known. The sample has some 120,000 clones on record, more than 70% of them singletons. The ten largest make up about 3.4% of the sample.

For this clone: What antigen it recognizes has not been identified. There are no base qualities to consult, and no much larger clone falls within one base.

Sequenced material: blood. Rearrangement joined TRBV7-9 to TRBJ2-5; the D gene is unclear. The receptor was derived from a middle-aged man in good health. The base sequence is TGTGCCAGCAGCTTGGGCCGACTGAGCCAAGAGACCCAGTACTTC. Its amino acids are CASSLGRLSQETQYF.